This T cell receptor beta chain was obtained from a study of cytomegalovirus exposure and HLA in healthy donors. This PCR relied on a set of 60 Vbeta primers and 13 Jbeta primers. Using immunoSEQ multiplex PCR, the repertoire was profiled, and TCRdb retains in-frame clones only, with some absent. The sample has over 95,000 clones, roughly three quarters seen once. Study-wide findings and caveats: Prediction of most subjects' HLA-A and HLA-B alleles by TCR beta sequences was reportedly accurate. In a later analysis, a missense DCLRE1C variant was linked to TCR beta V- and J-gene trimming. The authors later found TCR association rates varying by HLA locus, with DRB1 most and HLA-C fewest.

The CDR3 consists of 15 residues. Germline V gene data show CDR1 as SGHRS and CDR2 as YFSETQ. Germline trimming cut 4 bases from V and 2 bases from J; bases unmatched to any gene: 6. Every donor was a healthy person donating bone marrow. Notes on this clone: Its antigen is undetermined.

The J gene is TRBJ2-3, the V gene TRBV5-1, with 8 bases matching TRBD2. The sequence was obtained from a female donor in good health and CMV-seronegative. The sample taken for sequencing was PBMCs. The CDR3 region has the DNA TGCGCCAGCAGCCCCGGGACTAGAACCACAGATACGCAGTATTTT. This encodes CASSPGTRTTDTQYF.